This T cell receptor (beta chain) was captured by sequencing in a study of T cells in Graves' hyperthyroidism and ophthalmopathy. Diagnostic assessment was based on clinical symptoms, serum thyroxine and TRAb, thyroid ultrasound and orbital computed tomography. The CDR3 consists of 14 residues. Germline CDR1 reads SGDLS; CDR2 reads YYNGEE. V shed 0 bases and J shed 2 bases, with 7 bases lying between them. Template material for amplifying TCR beta CDR3 regions consisted of RNA transcripts. The HTBI primer set served for first-round RT-PCR of the TCR CDR3. MiXCR, run by TCRdb on the multiplex PCR reads, gives a single entry per CDR3 protein. The sample carries around 690,000 distinct CDR3 sequences, around a sixth recorded once. There are many counts of this clonotype.

The J gene is TRBJ2-3, the V gene TRBV9; a possible D gene is TRBD2 (6 bases). Specimen: blood. This receptor was obtained from a man in his forties or fifties with Graves' hyperthyroidism. In DNA form, the CDR3 reads TGTGCCAGCAGCGTAGAACTAGCCACAGATACGCAGTATTTT. It codes for CASSVELATDTQYF.